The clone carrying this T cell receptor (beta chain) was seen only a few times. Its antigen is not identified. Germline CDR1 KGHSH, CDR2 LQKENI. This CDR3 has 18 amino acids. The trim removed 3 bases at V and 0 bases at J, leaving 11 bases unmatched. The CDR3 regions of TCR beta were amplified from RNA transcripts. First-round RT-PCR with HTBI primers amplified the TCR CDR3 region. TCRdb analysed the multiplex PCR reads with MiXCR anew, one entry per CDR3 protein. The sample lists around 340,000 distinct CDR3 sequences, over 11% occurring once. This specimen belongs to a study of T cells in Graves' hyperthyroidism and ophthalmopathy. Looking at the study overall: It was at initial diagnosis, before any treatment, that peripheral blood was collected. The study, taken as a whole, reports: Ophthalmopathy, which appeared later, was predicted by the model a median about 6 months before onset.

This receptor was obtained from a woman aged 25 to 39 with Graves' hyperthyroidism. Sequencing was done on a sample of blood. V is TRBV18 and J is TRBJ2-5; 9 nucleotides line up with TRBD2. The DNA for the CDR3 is TGTGCCAGCTCACCCGCGACTAGCGGAGGGGGTAACCAAGAGACCCAGTACTTC. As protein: CASSPATSGGGNQETQYF. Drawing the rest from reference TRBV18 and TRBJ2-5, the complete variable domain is NAGVMQNPRHLVRRRGQEARLRCSPMKGHSHVYWYRQLPEEGLKFMVYLQKENIIDESGMPKERFSAEFPKEGPSILRIQQVVRGDSAAYFCASSPATSGGGNQETQYFGPGTRLLVL.